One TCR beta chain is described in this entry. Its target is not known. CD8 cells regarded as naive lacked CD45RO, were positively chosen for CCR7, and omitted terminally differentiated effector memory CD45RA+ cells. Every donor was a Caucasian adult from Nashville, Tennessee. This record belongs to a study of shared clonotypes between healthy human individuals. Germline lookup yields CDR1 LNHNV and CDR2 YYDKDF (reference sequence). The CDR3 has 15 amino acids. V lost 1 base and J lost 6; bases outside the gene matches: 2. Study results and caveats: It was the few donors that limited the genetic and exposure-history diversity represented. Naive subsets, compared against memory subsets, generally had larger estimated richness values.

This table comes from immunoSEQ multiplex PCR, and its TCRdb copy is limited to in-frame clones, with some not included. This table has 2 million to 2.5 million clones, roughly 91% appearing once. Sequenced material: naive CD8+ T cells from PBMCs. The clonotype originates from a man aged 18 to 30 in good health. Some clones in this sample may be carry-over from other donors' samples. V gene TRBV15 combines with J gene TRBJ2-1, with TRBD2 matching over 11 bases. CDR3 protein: CATSRGTSGPNEQFF. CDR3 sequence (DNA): TGTGCCACCAGCAGAGGGACTAGCGGGCCCAATGAGCAGTTCTTC.